The 32 T cell receptor beta chains given below trace back to one sample, sequenced in a study of blood T cell repertoires in COVID-19. Only in-frame clones appear in the TCRdb table, and some are missing; sequencing was by immunoSEQ multiplex PCR. This sample has around 200,000 clones, with 75% to 90% found just once. Sequencing was performed on PBMCs or T cells enriched from blood (not recorded which). Every receptor here comes from a man in his forties who had recovered from COVID-19.

The chain carries TRBV30 and TRBJ2-7; weak D call: TRBD1 (5 bases). V was pared by 1 base and J by 7 bases, with 14 bases between. Germline CDR1 reads GTSNPN; CDR2 reads SVGIG (reference sequence). The CDR3 has 13 amino acids. CDR3 loop: CAWSDRRPSEQYF. In nucleotides, the CDR3 is TGTGCCTGGAGTGACAGGCGCCCTTCAGAGCAGTACTTC.

The chain joins TRBV6-4 to TRBJ2-3, with no clear D. CDR1 is MRHNA and CDR2 is SNTAGT in the germline V gene. The CDR3 is 13 residues long. V dropped 2 bases and J dropped 4 bases, with 7 bases sitting between them. CDR3 protein: CASSDRRADTQYF. The CDR3 bases are TGTGCCAGCAGTGACCGCCGCGCAGATACGCAGTATTTT.

In regard to this clone: Other nucleotide sequences from this sample produce the same CDR3. The chain combines TRBV5-1 with TRBJ1-4, with D possibly being TRBD1 (6 bases). Per germline, CDR1 SGHRS and CDR2 YFSETQ. The V and J ends lost 2 bases and 8 bases respectively, with 13 bases between them. The CDR3 covers 14 residues. The CDR3 DNA reads as TGCGCCAGCAGCTTATCAGGGGTAGGGGAAAAACTGTTTTTT. This gives the protein CASSLSGVGEKLFF.

The chain links TRBV2 to TRBJ2-7, with D possibly being TRBD2 (7 bases). The V end lost 6 bases, the J end lost 7 bases, and 13 bases lay between the germline ends. Germline lookup yields CDR1 SNHLY and CDR2 FYNNEI. There are 12 residues in the CDR3. This chain's CDR3 is CASRMGRGEQYF. CDR3 bases: TGTGCCAGCAGGATGGGGAGGGGGGAGCAGTACTTC.

The CDR3 is CASSLVGQSSYEQYF. Written as DNA, the CDR3 is TGTGCCAGCAGCTTAGTGGGACAGAGCTCCTACGAGCAGTACTTC. The rearrangement uses TRBV7-9 and TRBJ2-7; 7 bases match TRBD1. The germline CDR1 and CDR2 sequences are SEHNR and FQNEAQ (reference sequence). V shed 1 base, J shed 0 bases, and the junction held 3 bases outside the gene matches. The CDR3 is 15 residues long.

This clone was detected only a few times. This chain links TRBV9 with TRBJ1-1, with 7 bases that match TRBD1. The length of the CDR3 is 15 residues. With 4 bases clipped from V and 12 bases from J, the junction kept 18 bases outside the gene matches. Germline V gene sequence: CDR1 SGDLS, CDR2 YYNGEE. For the CDR3, the DNA is TGTGCCAGCAGCCCCGGGGGGGGGACAGTTGGAATAACTTTCTTT. This encodes CASSPGGGTVGITFF.

This chain links TRBV18 with TRBJ1-2; 9 nucleotides align to TRBD1. V shed 4 bases, J shed 1 base, and the junction held 13 bases outside the gene matches. The CDR3 loop spans 18 amino acids. Germline CDR1 is KGHSH and CDR2 is LQKENI. The CDR3 here is CASSRVRDRVWVNYGYTF. The CDR3 DNA reads as TGTGCCAGCTCACGGGTCCGGGACAGGGTCTGGGTTAACTATGGCTACACCTTC.

The chain is built from TRBV19 and TRBJ2-1, with 9 bases aligning to TRBD1. After removal of 10 bases from V and 7 bases from J, the junction contained 11 bases not matched to a gene. The CDR3 totals 14 residues. CDR1 and CDR2 from the germline V gene are LNHDA and SQIVND (reference sequence). CDR3 bases: TGTGCCACCGACACAGGGGGCGCTTTGAATGAGCAGTTCTTC. This sequence encodes CATDTGGALNEQFF. Using reference TRBV19 and TRBJ2-1 for the parts outside the CDR3, the full variable domain is DGGITQSPKYLFRKEGQNVTLSCEQNLNHDAMYWYRQDPGQGLRLIYYSQIVNDFQKGDIAEGYSVSREKKESFPLTVTSAQKNPTAFYLCATDTGGALNEQFFGPGTRLTVL.

This chain uses TRBV7-2 with TRBJ2-7; 9 bases line up with TRBD1. V dropped 5 bases and J dropped 0; count of bases not matched to a gene: 5. CDR3 length equals 15 residues. Germline lookup yields CDR1 SGHTA and CDR2 FQGNSA. CDR3 sequence reads: CASSIGQGLSYEQYF. CDR3 coding DNA: TGTGCCAGCAGCATCGGACAGGGGCTCTCCTACGAGCAGTACTTC.

J is TRBJ1-4 and V is TRBV12-5; D remains unclear. Per germline, CDR1 LGHNT and CDR2 FRNRAP. There are 11 residues in the CDR3. Trimming removed 5 bases at V and 10 bases at J, with 8 bases between. The CDR3 protein is CASGTFGKLFF. The DNA for the CDR3 is TGTGCTAGTGGTACTTTTGGAAAACTGTTTTTT.

Only one count was recorded for this clone. The genes are TRBV7-9 and TRBJ1-2; D may be TRBD1 (5 bases). CDR3 size: 14 residues. Between the trimmed V and J ends, which lost 5 bases and 5 bases, there was a span of 15 bases. Looked up from germline, CDR1 is SEHNR and CDR2 is FQNEAQ (reference sequence). The CDR3 is CASSPNPGGYGYTF. CDR3 bases: TGTGCCAGCAGCCCAAATCCCGGGGGGTATGGCTACACCTTC.

This chain links TRBV6-1 with TRBJ1-5; D remains unclear. Deletions cut 2 bases from V and 7 bases from J, with 30 bases between. The CDR3 is 20 residues long. Germline V gene lookup returns CDR1 MNHNS and CDR2 SASEGT. CDR3 residues: CASSERVSGGNPLMEQPQHF. CDR3 DNA sequence: TGTGCCAGCAGTGAAAGGGTTAGCGGTGGGAATCCTCTGATGGAGCAGCCCCAGCATTTT.

The chain couples TRBV4-1 to TRBJ2-1; 7 bases line up with TRBD2. With V trimmed by 0 bases and J by 3 bases, 5 bases remained unmatched. The germline CDR1 and CDR2 sequences are MGHRA and YSYEKL. The CDR3 contains 16 residues. CDR3 nucleotides: TGCGCCAGCAGCCAAGATCCTAGCGGCCACTACAATGAGCAGTTCTTC. It translates to CASSQDPSGHYNEQFF.

The V and J genes are TRBV9 and TRBJ1-1, with unresolved D. The V and J ends lost 0 bases and 3 bases respectively, with 3 bases between them. This CDR3 has 12 residues. The germline gives CDR1 SGDLS, CDR2 YYNGEE. CDR3 region: CASSVGDTEAFF. DNA of the CDR3: TGTGCCAGCAGCGTAGGAGACACTGAAGCTTTCTTT. Supplemented by reference TRBV9 and TRBJ1-1, the full variable domain reads DSGVTQTPKHLITATGQRVTLRCSPRSGDLSVYWYQQSLDQGLQFLIQYYNGEERAKGNILERFSAQQFPDLHSELNLSSLELGDSALYFCASSVGDTEAFFGQGTRLTVV.

This chain connects TRBV7-3 to TRBJ1-3; D not certain. V lost 5 bases to trimming and J lost 3 bases, with 8 bases between them. The CDR3 is 13 amino acids. CDR1 is SGHTA, CDR2 FQGTGA, per germline. The CDR3 loop reads CASSEGRGNTIYF. CDR3 DNA: TGTGCCAGCAGCGAGGGCCGTGGAAACACCATATATTTT.

The chain recombines TRBV7-9 with TRBJ1-5; a possible D gene is TRBD1 (6 bases). V lost 4 bases to trimming and J lost 2 bases, with 12 bases between them. The CDR3 length is 15 residues. Germline CDR1 and CDR2: SEHNR and FQNEAQ (reference sequence). CDR3 region: CASSSAGVGNQPQHF. The CDR3 DNA is TGTGCCAGCAGCTCCGCAGGGGTCGGCAATCAGCCCCAGCATTTT. The complete variable domain, with remaining parts taken from reference TRBV7-9 and TRBJ1-5, reads DTGVSQNPRHKITKRGQNVTFRCDPISEHNRLYWYRQTLGQGPEFLTYFQNEAQLEKSRLLSDRFSAERPKGSFSTLEIQRTEQGDSAMYLCASSSAGVGNQPQHFGDGTRLSIL.

This clone was counted between two and nine times. This chain uses TRBV27 with TRBJ1-2; 7 bases fit TRBD1. Germline trimming cut 6 bases from V and 4 bases from J; bases unmatched to any gene: 8. The CDR3 sequence is 14 residues long. Germline CDR1 is MNHEY and CDR2 is SMNVEV (reference sequence). CDR3 sequence: CASRADRDFYGYTF. Written as DNA, the CDR3 is TGTGCCAGCAGGGCCGACAGGGATTTCTATGGCTACACCTTC.

The gene calls are TRBV5-1 and TRBJ2-5; possible D gene TRBD2, 6 bases. Trimming pared 0 bases from V and 9 bases from J, leaving 12 bases between. The CDR3 covers 13 residues. Germline assignment: CDR1 SGHRS and CDR2 YFSETQ. The DNA for the CDR3 is TGCGCCAGCAGCTTGGGGTCGGAGCGGGCCCAGTACTTC. Residues: CASSLGSERAQYF.

The chain joins TRBV2 to TRBJ2-7; perhaps TRBD2 as D (6 bases). The CDR3 runs 13 residues. The ends were cut back, 8 bases at V and 5 bases at J, with 16 bases in the middle. Germline CDR1 SNHLY, CDR2 FYNNEI. DNA for the CDR3: TGTGCCAGCCAACGGAGGGCCCCAGACGAGCAGTACTTC. Encoded protein: CASQRRAPDEQYF.

The rearrangement links TRBV13 to TRBJ2-5; TRBD2 aligns across 10 bases. V shed 4 bases and J 7 bases; nucleotides not matched to a gene: 21. This CDR3 is 19 amino acids long. Germline V gene data show CDR1 as PRHDT and CDR2 as FYEKMQ (reference sequence). CDR3 loop: CASSSHLGPLAGRAGTQYF. Written as DNA, the CDR3 is TGTGCCAGCAGCTCCCACCTGGGCCCACTAGCGGGGCGCGCCGGGACCCAGTACTTC. Drawing the rest from reference TRBV13 and TRBJ2-5, the complete variable domain is AAGVIQSPRHLIKEKRETATLKCYPIPRHDTVYWYQQGPGQDPQFLISFYEKMQSDKGSIPDRFSAQQFSDYHSELNMSSLELGDSALYFCASSSHLGPLAGRAGTQYFGPGTRLLVL.

The chain links TRBV19 to TRBJ1-4; possibly TRBD1 for D (5 bases). The CDR3 has 15 residues. Germline CDR1 LNHDA, CDR2 SQIVND (reference sequence). V lost 5 bases, J lost 5 bases, and 15 bases lay in between. CDR3 DNA: TGTGCCAGTAGTCCAAAAGTAAGGGGCAATGAAAAACTGTTTTTT. The encoded protein is CASSPKVRGNEKLFF. The full variable domain, rest sourced from reference TRBV19 and TRBJ1-4, is DGGITQSPKYLFRKEGQNVTLSCEQNLNHDAMYWYRQDPGQGLRLIYYSQIVNDFQKGDIAEGYSVSREKKESFPLTVTSAQKNPTAFYLCASSPKVRGNEKLFFGSGTQLSVL.

This chain connects TRBV5-1 to TRBJ1-1; 9 positions agree with TRBD1. Germline-derived CDR1 and CDR2 are SGHRS and YFSETQ. The ends lost 4 bases at V and 4 bases at J; junction bases unmatched: 8. The CDR3 contains 15 residues. The CDR3 is CASSPDRGKGTEAFF. In DNA form, the CDR3 reads TGCGCCAGCAGCCCCGACAGGGGGAAGGGCACTGAAGCTTTCTTT. Based on the CDR3 plus reference TRBV5-1 and TRBJ1-1, the full variable domain is KAGVTQTPRYLIKTRGQQVTLSCSPISGHRSVSWYQQTPGQGLQFLFEYFSETQRNKGNFPGRFSGRQFSNSRSEMNVSTLELGDSALYLCASSPDRGKGTEAFFGQGTRLTVV.

This chain connects TRBV18 to TRBJ2-2, with D hard to call. The CDR3 consists of 12 residues. V gave up 2 bases and J gave up 6 bases, with 4 bases separating them. The germline gives CDR1 KGHSH, CDR2 LQKENI. DNA for the CDR3: TGTGCCAGCTCACCAGTATCCGGGGAGCTGTTTTTT. Its protein product is CASSPVSGELFF.

V usage is TRBV7-3 and J usage is TRBJ1-1, with D perhaps matching TRBD1 (6 bases). This CDR3 comprises 15 residues. The germline V gene has CDR1 SGHTA and CDR2 FQGTGA. V gave up 4 bases and J gave up 4 bases, with 16 bases separating them. CDR3 coding DNA: TGTGCCAGCAGCTCCAGCTCCCAGGGGTTCACTGAAGCTTTCTTT. It is translated as CASSSSSQGFTEAFF.

This sequence joins TRBV4-1 and TRBJ2-1; TRBD1 aligns across 8 bases. Germline V gene data show CDR1 as MGHRA and CDR2 as YSYEKL. This CDR3 has 16 residues. Trimming cost V 5 bases and J 6 bases; bases outside gene matches: 12. The DNA for the CDR3 is TGCGCCAGCAGCACCCGTAAGACCGACAGGGGCAATGAGCAGTTCTTC. Its translation: CASSTRKTDRGNEQFF.

The chain joins TRBV29-1 to TRBJ1-1; no firm D call. Trimming removed 5 bases from V and 8 bases from J, with 12 bases in between. Germline CDR1 reads SQVTM; CDR2 reads ANQGSEA. CDR3 length: 11 amino acids. CDR3: CSVSLSSEAFF. Written as DNA, the CDR3 is TGCAGCGTTTCTTTGAGTAGCGAAGCTTTCTTT.

This chain uses TRBV9 with TRBJ1-2; TRBD1 matches at 11 bases. The germline gives CDR1 SGDLS, CDR2 YYNGEE. The junction had 10 bases not matched to a gene; V was cut back by 4 bases and J by 8 bases. The CDR3 sequence is 15 residues long. The CDR3 nucleotides are TGTGCCAGCAGCCCCCGAGGGGACAGGGGGGAAGGCTACACCTTC. The encoded protein is CASSPRGDRGEGYTF.

This clone was detected a few times. The chain employs TRBV7-2 and TRBJ2-1, with 10 positions matching TRBD2. Looked up from germline, CDR1 is SGHTA and CDR2 is FQGNSA. The CDR3 length is 15 residues. After removal of 0 bases from V and 6 bases from J, the junction contained 2 bases not matched to a gene. The CDR3, as DNA: TGTGCCAGCAGCTTAGCCAGCGGGGGGGGCAATGAGCAGTTCTTC. Its protein product is CASSLASGGGNEQFF.

This chain links TRBV6-2 or TRBV6-3 with TRBJ2-6; weak D call: TRBD1 (6 bases). The germline gives CDR1 MNHEY, CDR2 SVGEGT. The CDR3 extends over 19 amino acids. V was trimmed by 0 bases and J by 0 bases, leaving 15 bases between them. The CDR3 reads CASSYSGAGASSGANVLTF. CDR3 bases: TGTGCCAGCAGTTACTCGGGCGCAGGGGCTAGCTCTGGGGCCAACGTCCTGACTTTC.

The chain carries TRBV4-1 and TRBJ2-3, with unresolved D. Trimming took 1 base from V and 3 from J, leaving 11 bases between them. The germline V gene encodes CDR1 MGHRA and CDR2 YSYEKL. This CDR3 is built from 15 residues. For the CDR3, the DNA is TGCGCCAGCAGCCAAGTTCGAGTCAGGACAGATACGCAGTATTTT. It specifies CASSQVRVRTDTQYF.

This chain joins TRBV7-3 and TRBJ2-1; TRBD1 agrees at 10 bases. CDR1 and CDR2 from the germline V gene are SGHTA and FQGTGA. The V and J ends lost 1 base and 6 bases, in that order; junction bases with no gene match: 6. The CDR3 runs to 16 residues. Here the CDR3 DNA reads TGTGCCAGCAGCTTAAGTCTCCGGACAGGGGGCAATGAGCAGTTCTTC. As protein: CASSLSLRTGGNEQFF.

The table lists this clone with a few counts. The chain is built from TRBV18 and TRBJ2-1, with 11 bases that match TRBD1. The trim removed 3 bases at V and 6 bases at J, leaving 7 bases unmatched. CDR1 and CDR2 from the germline V gene are KGHSH and LQKENI. This CDR3 is built from 16 residues. This CDR3 reads CASSPSGTGGRNEQFF. DNA of the CDR3: TGTGCCAGCTCACCTTCCGGGACAGGGGGACGCAATGAGCAGTTCTTC.